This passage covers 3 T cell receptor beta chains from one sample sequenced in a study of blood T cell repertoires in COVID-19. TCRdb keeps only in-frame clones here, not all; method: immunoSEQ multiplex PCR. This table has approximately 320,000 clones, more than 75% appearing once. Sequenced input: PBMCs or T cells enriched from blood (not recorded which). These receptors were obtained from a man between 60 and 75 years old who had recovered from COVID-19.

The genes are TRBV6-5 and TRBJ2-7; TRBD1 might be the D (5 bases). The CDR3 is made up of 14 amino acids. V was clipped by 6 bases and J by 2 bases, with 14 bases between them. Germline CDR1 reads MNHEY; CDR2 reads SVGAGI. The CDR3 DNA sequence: TGTGCCAGCAGCGAGACAGCCCCGGCCTACGAGCAGTACTTC. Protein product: CASSETAPAYEQYF.

CDR3: CASSRRTGWRNTEAFF. CDR3 bases: TGTGCCAGCAGTAGACGTACAGGGTGGAGGAACACTGAAGCTTTCTTT. The chain links TRBV7-2 to TRBJ1-1; D may be TRBD1 (6 bases). The CDR3 length is 16 residues. Trimming took 6 bases from V and 1 from J, leaving 18 bases between them. Germline V lookup: CDR1 SGHTA, CDR2 FQGNSA.

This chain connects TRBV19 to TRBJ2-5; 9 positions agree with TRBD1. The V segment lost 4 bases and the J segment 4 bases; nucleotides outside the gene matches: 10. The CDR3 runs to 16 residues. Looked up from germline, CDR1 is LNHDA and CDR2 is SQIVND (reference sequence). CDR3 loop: CASSTGQGKGLETQYF. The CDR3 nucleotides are TGTGCCAGTAGTACCGGACAGGGGAAGGGGTTAGAGACCCAGTACTTC.